This T cell receptor beta chain stems from a study of shared T cell receptors in the human thymus. The table came from immunoSEQ multiplex PCR; TCRdb's copy has only in-frame clones and leaves some out. The sample holds hundreds of thousands of clones, around 87% seen once. Germline CDR1 and CDR2: MDHEN and SYDVKM. V was clipped by 5 bases and J by 8 bases, with 13 bases between them. The CDR3 runs 13 residues. These data were also filed under a second study, of human thymus T cells.

The chain uses TRBV28 and TRBJ2-1; the D gene is possibly TRBD1 (6 bases). This sequence was found in a boy younger than two with a congenital heart defect. The specimen was thymocytes. The CDR3 DNA reads TGTGCCAGCAGTCCCGGACAGTTACATGAGCAGTTCTTC. Translating gives CASSPGQLHEQFF. Full variable domain (remainder filled in from reference TRBV28 and TRBJ2-1): DVKVTQSSRYLVKRTGEKVFLECVQDMDHENMFWYRQDPGLGLRLIYFSYDVKMKEKGDIPEGYSVSREKKERFSLILESASTNQTSMYLCASSPGQLHEQFFGPGTRLTVL.